This TCR beta chain was obtained from a study of graft-versus-host responses after intestinal transplantation. The study's findings and limits: Individuals who had graft-donor T cell macrochimerism had allografts that showed high graft-versus-host to host-versus-graft clonal ratios. Recipient-marrow GvH clones were detected, some having first appeared in ileum or blood.

The trim removed 5 bases at V and 0 bases at J, leaving 15 bases unmatched. CDR1 is LNHNV and CDR2 is YYDKDF in the germline V gene (reference sequence). The CDR3 contains 19 residues. Here immunoSEQ multiplex PCR was the method, and the copy in TCRdb shows in-frame clones only, minus some. The data contain some 100,000 clones, about 90% of them singletons. As concerns this clone: Antigen: not known.

The sample consisted of unstimulated CD4+ T cells sorted from spleen or lymph node cells, taken before transplant. The J gene is TRBJ2-4, the V gene TRBV15; 8 positions match TRBD2. This sequence originates from a human donor who was the organ donor for an intestinal transplant. CDR3 loop: CATSLTLAVNVIAKNIQYF. In DNA form, the CDR3 reads TGTGCCACCAGCCTGACACTAGCGGTTAACGTTATAGCCAAAAACATTCAGTACTTC.